Below, 10 T cell receptor beta chains from the same sample are listed, as sequenced in a study of T cell responses to AZD1222 COVID-19 vaccine. TCRdb's copy holds only in-frame clones and misses some; the assay was immunoSEQ multiplex PCR. This sample yields about 75,000 clones, of which approximately 88% are seen a single time; 8% to 10% belongs to the top ten. Sequencing was performed on peripheral blood, taken 28 days after the second dose of the MenACWY control vaccine. The receptors here all came from an adult who received the MenACWY meningococcal vaccine as a control.

The rearrangement uses TRBV4-3 and TRBJ2-7; weak D call: TRBD2 (5 bases). This CDR3 is 13 amino acids long. Germline V lookup: CDR1 LGHNA, CDR2 YSLEER. V lost 4 bases, J lost 3 bases, and 10 bases lay in between. The CDR3 protein is CASSRVRGYEQYF. CDR3 nucleotide sequence: TGCGCCAGCAGCCGCGTCCGGGGCTACGAGCAGTACTTC.

The V gene is TRBV6-2 or TRBV6-3, the J gene TRBJ2-7, with 8 nucleotides matching TRBD1. V shed 1 base and J 1 base; nucleotides not matched to a gene: 6. From germline, CDR1 is MNHEY and CDR2 SVGEGT. This CDR3 contains 16 residues. CDR3 sequence: CASSYLRTGRSYEQYF. CDR3 bases: TGTGCCAGCAGTTACTTGAGGACAGGGCGATCCTACGAGCAGTACTTC.

The CDR3 is CASSGGDTTYEQYF. In DNA, the CDR3 is TGTGCCAGTTCAGGGGGAGATACCACCTACGAGCAGTACTTC. The V and J genes are TRBV19 and TRBJ2-7; 7 positions match TRBD1. Germline CDR1 reads LNHDA; CDR2 reads SQIVND (reference sequence). V gave up 8 bases and J gave up 2 bases; unmatched junction bases: 9. The CDR3 runs 14 residues.

The CDR3 region is CASSLSREETQYF. CDR3 sequence (DNA): TGTGCCAGCAGCCTCTCGAGGGAGGAGACCCAGTACTTC. V and J are TRBV9 and TRBJ2-5; tentative D call: TRBD2 (5 bases). Between the trimmed V and J ends, which lost 4 bases and 5 bases, there was a span of 12 bases. Looked up from germline, CDR1 is SGDLS and CDR2 is YYNGEE. CDR3 length: 13 residues.

J is TRBJ2-6 and V is TRBV3-1 (or the pseudogene TRBV3-2); maybe TRBD2 (5 bases). Germline CDR1 is LGHDT and CDR2 is YNNKEL (reference sequence). The germline V and J ends were trimmed by 4 bases and 2 bases, with 15 bases remaining between them. The CDR3 is 17 amino acids. The CDR3 here is CASSRRSGNPGANVLTF. In nucleotides, the CDR3 is TGTGCCAGCAGCCGAAGATCGGGGAACCCTGGGGCCAACGTCCTGACTTTC.

V gene TRBV6-5 combines with J gene TRBJ2-1; perhaps TRBD2 as D (7 bases). Trimming pared 7 bases from V and 6 bases from J, leaving 13 bases between. The CDR3 consists of 13 residues. Germline values: CDR1 MNHEY, CDR2 SVGAGI. DNA of the CDR3: TGTGCCAGCAACTTGGGAGGGGGCAATGAGCAGTTCTTC. Translating gives CASNLGGGNEQFF.

The rearrangement uses TRBV15 and TRBJ1-4; 8 nucleotides line up with TRBD1. CDR1 LNHNV and CDR2 YYDKDF come from the germline V gene (reference sequence). The CDR3 sequence is 20 residues long. The V gene end was trimmed by 3 bases and the J gene end by 0 bases; junction bases not matched to a gene: 15. The CDR3: CATSRGDRGPKPTTNEKLFF. CDR3 nucleotide sequence: TGTGCCACCAGCAGGGGTGACAGGGGACCCAAACCTACAACTAATGAAAAACTGTTTTTT.

The chain is built from TRBV18 and TRBJ2-1; D may be TRBD1 (7 bases). CDR3 length equals 16 residues. V lost 5 bases to trimming and J lost 2 bases, with 16 bases between them. CDR1 and CDR2 (germline): KGHSH, LQKENI. Here the CDR3 reads CASSAYRGGTYNEQFF. The DNA of the CDR3 is TGTGCCAGCTCAGCTTACAGGGGAGGCACCTACAATGAGCAGTTCTTC.

The chain combines TRBV7-9 with TRBJ1-3; D gene ambiguous. This CDR3 is built from 14 residues. Germline V gene lookup returns CDR1 SEHNR and CDR2 FQNEAQ (reference sequence). Trimming pared 1 base from V and 1 base from J, leaving 5 bases between. The CDR3: CASSLGGSGNTIYF. CDR3 bases: TGTGCCAGCAGCTTAGGGGGTTCTGGAAACACCATATATTTT.

The gene calls are TRBV7-9 and TRBJ2-1, with D perhaps TRBD1 (6 bases). This CDR3 has 17 residues. The V end lost 1 base, the J end lost 2 bases, and 15 bases lay between the germline ends. In germline, CDR1 is SEHNR, CDR2 FQNEAQ (reference sequence). CDR3 region: CASSLVGRTDTYNEQFF. The CDR3 DNA sequence: TGTGCCAGCAGCTTAGTTGGCCGGACAGACACCTACAATGAGCAGTTCTTC.